The 27 T cell receptor beta chains below come from one sample, sequenced in a study of T cells expressing NK-cell markers. TCRdb re-called the 5' RACE reads and catalogs CDR3 proteins one per entry, DNA excluded. This listing includes fewer than 300,000 distinct CDR3 sequences. The sample taken for sequencing was blood T cells: a sorted CD56 or NKG2C T cell subset, CD4+ or CD8+ T cells, or bulk PBMC T cells (not recorded which). The receptors were sampled from a woman between 18 and 70 years old in good health.

V and J are TRBV4-3 and TRBJ2-7; TCRdb picks TRBD2, but there is no DNA to check that call. Germline V gene data show CDR1 as LGHNA and CDR2 as YSLEER. The CDR3 consists of 19 residues. CDR3: CASSQRFGVAGGGTYEQYF.

The V gene is TRBV7-3, the J gene TRBJ2-1; the D call from TCRdb, TRBD1, cannot be confirmed without DNA. CDR3 size: 18 residues. Germline V gene sequence: CDR1 SGHTA, CDR2 FQGTGA. The chain's CDR3 is CASSLRAPGQGVLNEQFF.

The genes are TRBV7-3 and TRBJ2-2; checking the TCRdb D call of TRBD2 is not possible without DNA. The CDR3 runs 15 residues. Per the germline V gene, CDR1 is SGHTA and CDR2 is FQGTGA. The CDR3 reads CASSSTGLSAGELFF. The full variable domain, rest sourced from reference TRBV7-3 and TRBJ2-2, is GAGVSQTPSNKVTEKGKYVELRCDPISGHTALYWYRQSLGQGPEFLIYFQGTGAADDSGLPNDRFFAVRPEGSVSTLKIQRTERGDSAVYLCASSSTGLSAGELFFGEGSRLTVL.

The V call is TRBV10-3, the J call TRBJ2-5. The CDR3 sequence is 12 residues long. Germline CDR1 ENHRY, CDR2 SYGVKD. CDR3 region: CAISVLGETQYF.

This sequence joins TRBV28 and TRBJ2-7; absent DNA, TCRdb's TRBD1 call cannot be checked. This CDR3 is built from 17 residues. Germline V gene lookup returns CDR1 MDHEN and CDR2 SYDVKM. The CDR3 loop reads CASSSLGRRGVLNEQYF.

The CDR3: CASSLESTSGRGSYNEQFF. The chain joins TRBV11-1 to TRBJ2-1; no DNA is available, so the TRBD2 call from TCRdb remains unchecked. The CDR3 contains 19 residues. Germline CDR1 reads SGHAT; CDR2 reads FQDESV (reference sequence). Complete variable domain (other parts from reference TRBV11-1 and TRBJ2-1): EAEVAQSPRYKITEKSQAVAFWCDPISGHATLYWYRQILGQGPELLVQFQDESVVDDSQLPKDRFSAERLKGVDSTLKIQPAELGDSAMYLCASSLESTSGRGSYNEQFFGPGTRLTVL.

V gene TRBV5-1 combines with J gene TRBJ2-5; without DNA, the TCRdb call of TRBD2 cannot be checked. There are 16 residues in the CDR3. Germline V gene sequence: CDR1 SGHRS, CDR2 YFSETQ. The CDR3: CASAQFTSGRSETQYF. The full variable domain, rest sourced from reference TRBV5-1 and TRBJ2-5, is KAGVTQTPRYLIKTRGQQVTLSCSPISGHRSVSWYQQTPGQGLQFLFEYFSETQRNKGNFPGRFSGRQFSNSRSEMNVSTLELGDSALYLCASAQFTSGRSETQYFGPGTRLLVL.

The V gene is TRBV29-1, the J gene TRBJ2-7; with no DNA, the TCRdb D assignment of TRBD1 cannot be verified. This CDR3 has 13 residues. CDR1 is SQVTM and CDR2 is ANQGSEA in the germline V gene. The CDR3 loop reads CSAGGQGTYEQYF.

The genes are TRBV15 and TRBJ2-5; checking the TCRdb D call of TRBD1 is not possible without DNA. This CDR3 has 18 residues. The V gene's germline CDR1 is LNHNV and CDR2 YYDKDF (reference sequence). The CDR3 protein is CATSRDPPGRRTQETQYF.

The rearrangement links TRBV5-1 to TRBJ2-7; lacking DNA, the TRBD1 call made by TCRdb goes unchecked. This CDR3 is built from 16 residues. Germline V gives CDR1 SGHRS, CDR2 YFSETQ. The CDR3 reads CASSKGRLESSYEQYF.

The V call is TRBV10-3, the J call TRBJ2-7; the TRBD2 assignment by TCRdb is unverifiable without DNA. This CDR3 has 14 residues. Germline CDR1 reads ENHRY; CDR2 reads SYGVKD. CDR3 amino acids: CAISEGLAGVEQYF.

The chain links TRBV20-1 to TRBJ1-1; TCRdb designates TRBD1, a call that cannot be tested without DNA. Per the germline V gene, CDR1 is DFQATT and CDR2 is SNEGSKA (reference sequence). The CDR3 spans 14 residues. The CDR3 sequence is CSATPGHQVTEAFF.

The rearrangement uses TRBV29-1 and TRBJ2-7; TCRdb's D call of TRBD1 is untestable without DNA. Germline assignment: CDR1 SQVTM and CDR2 ANQGSEA. This CDR3 spans 15 amino acids. The CDR3 loop reads CSVKKGHWGSYEQYF.

The V call is TRBV9, the J call TRBJ2-1; the D call of TRBD1 rests on TCRdb alone, since no DNA is present to check it. The CDR3 consists of 15 residues. Germline values: CDR1 SGDLS, CDR2 YYNGEE. The chain's CDR3 is CASSVGGLSYNEQFF.

This chain links TRBV29-1 with TRBJ2-5; TCRdb lists TRBD1, though no DNA is available to test this call. The CDR3 covers 13 residues. Germline CDR1 is SQVTM and CDR2 is ANQGSEA. The CDR3 region is CSVKPGAGETQYF.

This sequence joins TRBV30 and TRBJ2-1; lacking DNA, the TRBD1 call made by TCRdb goes unchecked. CDR1 GTSNPN and CDR2 SVGIG come from the germline V gene (reference sequence). This CDR3 is built from 15 residues. The CDR3 here is CAWGPGGSSYNEQFF.

The chain has TRBV3-1 and TRBJ1-2. The CDR3 covers 14 residues. Germline V lookup: CDR1 LGHDT, CDR2 YNNKEL (reference sequence). The CDR3 is CASSQVGRFYGYTF.

V usage is TRBV28 and J usage is TRBJ1-6; without DNA, the TCRdb call of TRBD1 cannot be checked. In germline, CDR1 is MDHEN, CDR2 SYDVKM. The length of the CDR3 is 15 residues. The chain's CDR3 is CASRDGGLEHSPLHF. The variable domain in full, with the rest retrieved from reference TRBV28 and TRBJ1-6, is DVKVTQSSRYLVKRTGEKVFLECVQDMDHENMFWYRQDPGLGLRLIYFSYDVKMKEKGDIPEGYSVSREKKERFSLILESASTNQTSMYLCASRDGGLEHSPLHFGNGTRLTVT.

The V call is TRBV6-5, the J call TRBJ2-5; there is no DNA to check the TCRdb D call of TRBD1. The CDR3 runs 13 residues. Germline V CDR1 and CDR2: MNHEY, SVGAGI. The CDR3 is CASSYRGGETQYF.

V gene TRBV6-5 combines with J gene TRBJ2-7; TCRdb calls TRBD1, which cannot be checked without DNA. Per the germline V gene, CDR1 is MNHEY and CDR2 is SVGAGI. CDR3 length equals 14 residues. This chain's CDR3 is CASSYGTGVYEQYF.

The rearrangement links TRBV5-1 to TRBJ1-1. The CDR3 is 14 amino acids. Germline V gives CDR1 SGHRS, CDR2 YFSETQ. The CDR3 region is CASSPDGRDTEAFF.

This chain connects TRBV20-1 to TRBJ2-1; no DNA is available, so the TRBD2 call from TCRdb remains unchecked. This CDR3 is built from 13 residues. Germline lookup yields CDR1 DFQATT and CDR2 SNEGSKA (reference sequence). This CDR3 is CSAGSRLGDEQFF.

This chain uses TRBV10-3 with TRBJ2-1; the D gene TCRdb calls, TRBD1, cannot be checked with no DNA. The CDR3 runs to 15 residues. Germline CDR1 and CDR2: ENHRY and SYGVKD. The CDR3 protein is CAISDGDHGGNEQFF.

The chain is built from TRBV20-1 and TRBJ2-7; TCRdb reports TRBD1, a call that lacks DNA to check it against. This CDR3 comprises 12 residues. Germline-derived CDR1 and CDR2 are DFQATT and SNEGSKA (reference sequence). The CDR3: CSARGDSYEQYF.

The V gene is TRBV7-8, the J gene TRBJ2-3; TCRdb picks TRBD2, but there is no DNA to check that call. CDR1 is SGHVS and CDR2 is FQNEAQ in the germline V gene. This CDR3 is built from 17 residues. The CDR3 here is CASSLTASGGPADTQYF.

The rearrangement links TRBV4-1 to TRBJ1-4. Germline-derived CDR1 and CDR2 are MGHRA and YSYEKL. This CDR3 is 15 amino acids long. The CDR3 here is CASSRQQSTNEKLFF.

This rearrangement joins TRBV7-2 to TRBJ2-7; no DNA is available, so the TRBD2 call from TCRdb remains unchecked. The CDR3 extends over 14 amino acids. Germline V CDR1 and CDR2: SGHTA, FQGNSA. This CDR3 is CASSLMAGGGEQYF.